Listed here are 17 T cell receptor beta chains from one sample, sequenced in a study of cytomegalovirus exposure and HLA in healthy donors. Primers: 60 Vbeta forward and 13 Jbeta reverse. Assay: immunoSEQ multiplex PCR; the TCRdb copy retains only in-frame clones and omits some. The repertoire holds 95,000 to 120,000 clones, with 74% as singletons. Sequencing input: PBMCs. These receptors all stem from a woman aged 40 to 55 in good health and CMV-seropositive.

This sequence joins TRBV5-1 and TRBJ1-2; D remains unclear. Germline CDR1 SGHRS, CDR2 YFSETQ. This CDR3 contains 12 residues. The V end was cut by 0 bases, the J end by 13 bases, with 13 bases between. The CDR3 here is CASSLEGGKSTF. Written as DNA, the CDR3 is TGCGCCAGCAGCTTGGAGGGAGGGAAGTCCACCTTC.

This chain links TRBV7-2 with TRBJ2-7; 8 bases are shared with TRBD2. From germline, CDR1 is SGHTA and CDR2 FQGNSA. Trimming at V came to 0 bases and at J to 7 bases, leaving 11 bases not matched to a gene. The CDR3 has 16 amino acids. The CDR3 sequence is CASSLAGREGTREQYF. CDR3 nucleotides: TGTGCCAGCAGCTTAGCGGGTCGGGAGGGAACACGGGAGCAGTACTTC.

This clone was seen a handful of times. The CDR3 is CATSRDSRVGEAFF. CDR3 in DNA: TGTGCCACCAGCAGAGATTCCAGGGTTGGTGAAGCTTTCTTT. The rearrangement joins TRBV15 to TRBJ1-1; TRBD1 is a possible D gene (5 bases). The CDR3 covers 14 residues. CDR1 and CDR2 from the germline V gene are LNHNV and YYDKDF (reference sequence). Between the trimmed V and J ends, which lost 0 bases and 7 bases, there was a span of 12 bases. The whole variable domain, remainder taken from reference TRBV15 and TRBJ1-1, is DAMVIQNPRYQVTQFGKPVTLSCSQTLNHNVMYWYQQKSSQAPKLLFHYYDKDFNNEADTPDNFQSRRPNTSFCFLDIRSPGLGDTAMYLCATSRDSRVGEAFFGQGTRLTVV.

The chain joins TRBV13 to TRBJ2-1, with 11 bases lining up with TRBD2. The CDR3 covers 21 residues. Trimming removed 2 bases from V and 3 bases from J; junction bases left unmatched: 18. Per the germline V gene, CDR1 is PRHDT and CDR2 is FYEKMQ (reference sequence). As DNA, the CDR3 is TGTGCCAGCAGCTTATCTAAAGCGGGACTAGCGGAACAGCTAGTCTACAATGAGCAGTTCTTC. Protein product: CASSLSKAGLAEQLVYNEQFF.

V gene TRBV30 combines with J gene TRBJ1-1, with D tentatively TRBD1 (6 bases). The CDR3 covers 16 residues. The germline gives CDR1 GTSNPN, CDR2 SVGIG (reference sequence). Between the trimmed V and J ends, which lost 4 bases and 1 base, there was a span of 19 bases. The CDR3 bases are TGTGCCTGGACTCACCCCTGGGGACACCCGAACACTGAAGCTTTCTTT. Its translation is CAWTHPWGHPNTEAFF.

As regards this clone: The identical CDR3 is also encoded by other nucleotide sequences in the sample. The CDR3 loop is CASSPDRDEQYF. For the CDR3, the DNA is TGTGCCAGCTCACCGGACAGGGACGAGCAGTACTTC. J is TRBJ2-7 and V is TRBV18; 8 nucleotides line up with TRBD1. The V segment lost 3 bases and the J segment 5 bases; nucleotides outside the gene matches: 0. The germline gives CDR1 KGHSH, CDR2 LQKENI. CDR3 length: 12 residues.

In this sample, this clone turned up a few times. The chain links TRBV7-9 to TRBJ2-3, with TRBD2 matching over 8 bases. The CDR3 runs 15 residues. V trimming: 1 base; J trimming: 6 bases; junction bases outside the gene matches: 6. The germline CDR1 and CDR2 sequences are SEHNR and FQNEAQ (reference sequence). The CDR3 coding sequence is TGTGCCAGCAGCTTAGTCCGGGGGGGCTGGGATACGCAGTATTTT. Residues: CASSLVRGGWDTQYF.

The chain couples TRBV7-2 to TRBJ2-3, with a tentative D call TRBD1 (6 bases). Trimming took 2 bases from V and 2 from J, leaving 23 bases between them. The CDR3 spans 19 residues. Germline assignment: CDR1 SGHTA and CDR2 FQGNSA. The CDR3 reads CASSLIVRVGRGTTDTQYF. CDR3 in DNA: TGTGCCAGCAGCTTAATAGTTCGCGTGGGCAGGGGTACCACAGATACGCAGTATTTT. Complete variable domain (other parts from reference TRBV7-2 and TRBJ2-3): GAGVSQSPSNKVTEKGKDVELRCDPISGHTALYWYRQSLGQGLEFLIYFQGNSAPDKSGLPSDRFSAERTGGSVSTLTIQRTQQEDSAVYLCASSLIVRVGRGTTDTQYFGPGTRLTVL.

The genes are TRBV27 and TRBJ2-5, with TRBD2 matching over 14 bases. Germline V gives CDR1 MNHEY, CDR2 SMNVEV (reference sequence). The CDR3 loop spans 16 amino acids. The trim removed 3 bases at V and 3 bases at J, leaving 3 bases unmatched. CDR3 in DNA: TGTGCCAGCAGTTTTAGGACTAGCGGGAGGAAAGAGACCCAGTACTTC. Encoded protein: CASSFRTSGRKETQYF.

This sequence joins TRBV15 and TRBJ1-2, with D tentatively TRBD1 (6 bases). The CDR3 contains 14 residues. Trimming shortened V by 0 bases and J by 6 bases, and 11 bases separated the two germline ends. CDR1 and CDR2 (germline): LNHNV, YYDKDF (reference sequence). CDR3 in amino acids: CATSRDLAGDGYTF. For the CDR3, the DNA is TGTGCCACCAGCAGAGATTTGGCAGGGGATGGCTACACCTTC.

The chain has TRBV5-8 and TRBJ2-5, with D tentatively TRBD2 (6 bases). Germline V CDR1 and CDR2: SGHTS, YDEGEE. This CDR3 region has 12 residues. Between the trimmed V and J ends, which lost 2 bases and 4 bases, there was a span of 6 bases. The CDR3 nucleotides read TGTGCCAGCAGCTTCGGGGGAGAGACCCAGTACTTC. Amino acids: CASSFGGETQYF.

The chain carries TRBV6-1 and TRBJ2-7; D may be TRBD2 (6 bases). Germline CDR1 MNHNS, CDR2 SASEGT. The CDR3 has 17 residues. V lost 4 bases to trimming and J lost 2 bases, with 21 bases between them. In DNA, the CDR3 is TGTGCCAGCAGTGGACCATTTAGACGGGGGATCCCCTACGAGCAGTACTTC. The encoded protein is CASSGPFRRGIPYEQYF.

The J gene is TRBJ2-1, the V gene TRBV30, with 7 bases identical to TRBD1. V gave up 1 base and J gave up 10 bases; unmatched junction bases: 7. The germline CDR1 and CDR2 sequences are GTSNPN and SVGIG (reference sequence). The CDR3 totals 13 residues. The CDR3 DNA sequence: TGTGCCTGGAGTGGGGACAGTGTCGGAGAGCAGTTCTTC. It specifies CAWSGDSVGEQFF.

The chain employs TRBV7-9 and TRBJ1-5; D unresolved. The V gene lost 3 bases and the J gene lost 12 bases, with 12 bases spanning the gap. CDR3 length equals 12 residues. Germline CDR1 is SEHNR and CDR2 is FQNEAQ (reference sequence). CDR3 protein: CASSLDGRLQHF. In DNA, the CDR3 is TGTGCCAGCAGCTTGGATGGGAGGCTCCAGCATTTT. The whole variable domain, remainder taken from reference TRBV7-9 and TRBJ1-5, is DTGVSQNPRHKITKRGQNVTFRCDPISEHNRLYWYRQTLGQGPEFLTYFQNEAQLEKSRLLSDRFSAERPKGSFSTLEIQRTEQGDSAMYLCASSLDGRLQHFGDGTRLSIL.

V gene TRBV2 combines with J gene TRBJ2-1; weak D call: TRBD2 (5 bases). The germline V and J ends were trimmed by 4 bases and 8 bases, with 12 bases remaining between them. This CDR3 is built from 13 residues. The germline gives CDR1 SNHLY, CDR2 FYNNEI. This chain's CDR3 is CASSAWAGHEQFF. CDR3 DNA sequence: TGTGCCAGCAGTGCGTGGGCGGGCCATGAGCAGTTCTTC.

The CDR3 coding sequence is TGTGCCAGCAGCCGTGCGGGGATTACTAGCGGGGGGGGCTACGAGCAGTACTTC. Protein product: CASSRAGITSGGGYEQYF. This chain connects TRBV7-2 to TRBJ2-7; 13 bases agree with TRBD2. Germline assignment: CDR1 SGHTA and CDR2 FQGNSA. The CDR3 spans 18 residues. V gave up 5 bases and J gave up 3 bases; unmatched junction bases: 13.

This chain connects TRBV14 to TRBJ2-1; TRBD2 matches at 8 bases. This CDR3 has 15 residues. V shed 3 bases, J shed 4 bases, and the junction held 5 bases outside the gene matches. Germline CDR1 is SGHDN and CDR2 is FVKESK. The CDR3 is CASSHLGGRYNEQFF. The CDR3 nucleotides are TGTGCCAGCAGCCATCTGGGCGGGAGGTACAATGAGCAGTTCTTC.